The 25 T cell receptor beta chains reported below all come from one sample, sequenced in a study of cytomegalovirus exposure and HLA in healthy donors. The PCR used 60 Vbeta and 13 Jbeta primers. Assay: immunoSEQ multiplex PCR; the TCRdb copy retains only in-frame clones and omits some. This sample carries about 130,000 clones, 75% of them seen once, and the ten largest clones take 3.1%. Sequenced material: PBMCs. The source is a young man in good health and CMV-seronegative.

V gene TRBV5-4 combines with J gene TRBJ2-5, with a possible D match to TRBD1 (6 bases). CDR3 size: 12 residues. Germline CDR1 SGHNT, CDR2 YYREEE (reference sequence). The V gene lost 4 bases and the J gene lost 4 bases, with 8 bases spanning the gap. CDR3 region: CASSTGSETQYF. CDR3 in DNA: TGTGCCAGCAGCACAGGGTCAGAGACCCAGTACTTC. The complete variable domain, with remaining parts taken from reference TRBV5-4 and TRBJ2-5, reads ETGVTQSPTHLIKTRGQQVTLRCSSQSGHNTVSWYQQALGQGPQFIFQYYREEENGRGNFPPRFSGLQFPNYSSELNVNALELDDSALYLCASSTGSETQYFGPGTRLLVL.

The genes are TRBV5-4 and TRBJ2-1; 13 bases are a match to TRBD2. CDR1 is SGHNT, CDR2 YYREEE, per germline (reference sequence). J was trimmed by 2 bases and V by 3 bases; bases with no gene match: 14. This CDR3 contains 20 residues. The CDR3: CASSSRQGTSGTIPYNEQFF. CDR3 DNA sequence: TGTGCCAGCAGCTCCCGACAGGGGACTAGCGGGACGATACCCTACAATGAGCAGTTCTTC.

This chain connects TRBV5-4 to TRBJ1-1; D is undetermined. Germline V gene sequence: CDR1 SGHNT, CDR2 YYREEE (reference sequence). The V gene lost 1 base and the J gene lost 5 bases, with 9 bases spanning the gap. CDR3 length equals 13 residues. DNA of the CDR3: TGTGCCAGCAGCTTGTTGCCAGGTACTGAAGCTTTCTTT. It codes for CASSLLPGTEAFF. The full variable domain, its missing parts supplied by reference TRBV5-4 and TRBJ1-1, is ETGVTQSPTHLIKTRGQQVTLRCSSQSGHNTVSWYQQALGQGPQFIFQYYREEENGRGNFPPRFSGLQFPNYSSELNVNALELDDSALYLCASSLLPGTEAFFGQGTRLTVV.

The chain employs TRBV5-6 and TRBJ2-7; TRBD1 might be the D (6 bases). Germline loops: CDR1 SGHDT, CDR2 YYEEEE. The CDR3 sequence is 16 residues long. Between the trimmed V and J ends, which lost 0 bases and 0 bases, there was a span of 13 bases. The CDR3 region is CASSLALRGRSYEQYF. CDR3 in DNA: TGTGCCAGCAGCTTGGCCCTCAGGGGTCGCTCCTACGAGCAGTACTTC.

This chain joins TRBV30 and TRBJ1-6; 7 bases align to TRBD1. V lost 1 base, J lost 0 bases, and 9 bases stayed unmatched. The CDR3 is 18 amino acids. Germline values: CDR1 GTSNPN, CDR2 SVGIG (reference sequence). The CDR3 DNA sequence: TGTGCCTGGAGTGGATGGACAGGTTGGAGCTCCTATAATTCACCCCTCCACTTT. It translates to CAWSGWTGWSSYNSPLHF.

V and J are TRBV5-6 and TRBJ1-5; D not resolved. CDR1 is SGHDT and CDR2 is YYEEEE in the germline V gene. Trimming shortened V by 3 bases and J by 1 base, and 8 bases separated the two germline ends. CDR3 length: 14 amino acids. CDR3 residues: CASSYYTSNQPQHF. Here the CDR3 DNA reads TGTGCCAGCAGCTATTATACAAGCAATCAGCCCCAGCATTTT.

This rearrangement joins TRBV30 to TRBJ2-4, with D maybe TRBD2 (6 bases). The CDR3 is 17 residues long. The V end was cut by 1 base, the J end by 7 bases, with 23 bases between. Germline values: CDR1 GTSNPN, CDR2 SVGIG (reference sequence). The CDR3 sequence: CAWSELIHRSRGNIQYF. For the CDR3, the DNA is TGTGCCTGGAGTGAATTAATACACAGGTCCCGGGGGAACATTCAGTACTTC.

The DNA for the CDR3 is TGTGCCAGCAGCCTGGGACAGGGGGTGAACACTGAAGCTTTCTTT. Encoded protein: CASSLGQGVNTEAFF. This chain connects TRBV7-9 to TRBJ1-1; 11 bases agree with TRBD1. Germline CDR1 is SEHNR and CDR2 is FQNEAQ (reference sequence). This CDR3 has 15 amino acids. J gave up 0 bases and V 5 bases, and 2 bases lay outside the gene matches.

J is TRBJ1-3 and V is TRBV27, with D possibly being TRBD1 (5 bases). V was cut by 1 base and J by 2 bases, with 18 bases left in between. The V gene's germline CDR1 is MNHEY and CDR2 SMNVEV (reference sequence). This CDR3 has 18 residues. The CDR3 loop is CASSLYPIPGGTGNTIYF. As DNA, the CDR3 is TGTGCCAGCAGTTTATACCCCATCCCGGGGGGGACTGGAAACACCATATATTTT.

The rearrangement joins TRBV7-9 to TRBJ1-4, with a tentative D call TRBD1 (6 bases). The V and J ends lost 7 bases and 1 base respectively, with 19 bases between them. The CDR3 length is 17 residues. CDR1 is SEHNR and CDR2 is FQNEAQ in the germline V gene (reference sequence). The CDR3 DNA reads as TGTGCCAGCACATCCACCGACGTACAGGGAACTAATGAAAAACTGTTTTTT. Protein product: CASTSTDVQGTNEKLFF.

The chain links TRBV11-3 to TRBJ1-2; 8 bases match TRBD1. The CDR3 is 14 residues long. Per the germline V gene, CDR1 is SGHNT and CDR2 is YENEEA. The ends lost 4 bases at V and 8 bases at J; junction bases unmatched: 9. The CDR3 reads CASSYRQGPVGYTF. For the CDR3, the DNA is TGTGCCAGCAGCTACAGACAGGGGCCAGTCGGCTACACCTTC.

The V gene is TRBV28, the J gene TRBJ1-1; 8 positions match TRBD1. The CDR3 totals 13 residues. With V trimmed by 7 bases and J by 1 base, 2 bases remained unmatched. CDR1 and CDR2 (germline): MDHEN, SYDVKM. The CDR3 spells CASTGGGNTEAFF. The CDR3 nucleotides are TGTGCCAGCACAGGGGGCGGGAACACTGAAGCTTTCTTT.

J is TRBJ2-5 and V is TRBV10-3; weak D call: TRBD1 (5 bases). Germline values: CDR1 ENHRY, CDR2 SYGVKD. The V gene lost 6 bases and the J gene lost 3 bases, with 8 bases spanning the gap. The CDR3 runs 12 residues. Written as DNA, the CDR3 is TGTGCCATCAGGACAGAGGAAGAGACCCAGTACTTC. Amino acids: CAIRTEEETQYF.

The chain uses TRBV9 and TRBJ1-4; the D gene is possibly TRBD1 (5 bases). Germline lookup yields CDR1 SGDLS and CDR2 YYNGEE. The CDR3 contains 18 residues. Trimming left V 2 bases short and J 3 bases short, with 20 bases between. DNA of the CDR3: TGTGCCAGCAGCGTTTTACAAAGACTAGACAGACCTAATGAAAAACTGTTTTTT. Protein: CASSVLQRLDRPNEKLFF.

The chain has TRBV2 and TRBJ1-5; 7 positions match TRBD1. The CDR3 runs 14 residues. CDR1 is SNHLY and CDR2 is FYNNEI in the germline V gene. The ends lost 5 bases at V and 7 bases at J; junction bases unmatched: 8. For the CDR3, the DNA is TGTGCCAGCAGTCCGACAGGGAAGGGGCAGCCCCAGCATTTT. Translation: CASSPTGKGQPQHF.

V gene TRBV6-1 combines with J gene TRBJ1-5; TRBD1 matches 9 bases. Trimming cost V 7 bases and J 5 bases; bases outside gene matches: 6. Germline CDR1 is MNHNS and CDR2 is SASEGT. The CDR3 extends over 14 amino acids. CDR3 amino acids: CASIGTGSYQPQHF. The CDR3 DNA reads TGTGCCAGCATCGGGACAGGGAGTTATCAGCCCCAGCATTTT.

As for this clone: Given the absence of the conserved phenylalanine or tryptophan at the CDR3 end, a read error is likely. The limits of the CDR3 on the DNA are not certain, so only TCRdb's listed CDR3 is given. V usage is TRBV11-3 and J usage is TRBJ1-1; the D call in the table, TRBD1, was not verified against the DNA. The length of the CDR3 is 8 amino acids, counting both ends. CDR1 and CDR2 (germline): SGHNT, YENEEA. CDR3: CASNRQEA.

The CDR3: CASSLLSLLAGDNIQYF. CDR3 coding DNA: TGTGCCAGCAGTTTATTATCCTTACTAGCGGGGGACAACATTCAGTACTTC. The chain couples TRBV28 to TRBJ2-4; TRBD2 agrees at 11 bases. After removal of 1 base from V and 7 bases from J, the junction contained 9 bases not matched to a gene. The germline gives CDR1 MDHEN, CDR2 SYDVKM. CDR3 length: 17 amino acids. The complete variable domain, with remaining parts taken from reference TRBV28 and TRBJ2-4, reads DVKVTQSSRYLVKRTGEKVFLECVQDMDHENMFWYRQDPGLGLRLIYFSYDVKMKEKGDIPEGYSVSREKKERFSLILESASTNQTSMYLCASSLLSLLAGDNIQYFGAGTRLSVL.

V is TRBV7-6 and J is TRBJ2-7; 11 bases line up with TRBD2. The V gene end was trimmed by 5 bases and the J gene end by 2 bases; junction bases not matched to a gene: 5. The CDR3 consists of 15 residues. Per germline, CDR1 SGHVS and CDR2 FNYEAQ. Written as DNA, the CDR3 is TGTGCCAGCAGCCTACTAGCGGGAGTAACCTACGAGCAGTACTTC. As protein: CASSLLAGVTYEQYF.

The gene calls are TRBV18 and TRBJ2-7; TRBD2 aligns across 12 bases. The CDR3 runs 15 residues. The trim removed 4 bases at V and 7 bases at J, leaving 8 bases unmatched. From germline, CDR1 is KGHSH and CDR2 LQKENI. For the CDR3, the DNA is TGTGCCAGCTCACAATCCGGGACTAGCGGGCTGGAGCAGTACTTC. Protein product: CASSQSGTSGLEQYF.

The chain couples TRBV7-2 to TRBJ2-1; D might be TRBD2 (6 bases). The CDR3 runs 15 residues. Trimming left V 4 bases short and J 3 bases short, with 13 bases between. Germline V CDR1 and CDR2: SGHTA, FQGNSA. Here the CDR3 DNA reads TGTGCCAGCAGCTACCAGCGGGTAATCTACAATGAGCAGTTCTTC. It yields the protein CASSYQRVIYNEQFF.

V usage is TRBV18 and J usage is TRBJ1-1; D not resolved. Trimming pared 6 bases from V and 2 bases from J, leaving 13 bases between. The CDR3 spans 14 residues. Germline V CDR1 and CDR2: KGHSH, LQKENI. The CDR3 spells CASSQAGSNTEAFF. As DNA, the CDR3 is TGTGCCAGCTCCCAGGCGGGCAGCAACACTGAAGCTTTCTTT.

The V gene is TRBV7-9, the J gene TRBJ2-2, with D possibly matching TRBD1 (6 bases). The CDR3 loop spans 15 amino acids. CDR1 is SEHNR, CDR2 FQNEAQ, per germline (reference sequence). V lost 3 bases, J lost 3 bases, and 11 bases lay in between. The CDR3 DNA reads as TGTGCCAGCAGCTTGCAGGGGCTCGACACCGGGGAGCTGTTTTTT. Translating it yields CASSLQGLDTGELFF.

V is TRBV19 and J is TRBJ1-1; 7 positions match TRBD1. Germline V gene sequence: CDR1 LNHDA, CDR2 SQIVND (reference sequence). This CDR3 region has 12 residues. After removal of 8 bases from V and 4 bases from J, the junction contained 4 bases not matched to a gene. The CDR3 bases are TGTGCCAGTCAACAGGGGATCACTGAAGCTTTCTTT. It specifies CASQQGITEAFF.

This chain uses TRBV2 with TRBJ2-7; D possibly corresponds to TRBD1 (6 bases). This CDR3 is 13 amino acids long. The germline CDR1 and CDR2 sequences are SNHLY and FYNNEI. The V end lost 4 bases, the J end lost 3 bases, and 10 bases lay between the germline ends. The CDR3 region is CASSVQGNYEQYF. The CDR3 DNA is TGTGCCAGCAGTGTACAGGGAAACTACGAGCAGTACTTC.